This T cell receptor beta chain was recorded in a study of identical twins. This clonotype was counted ten times or more. Antigen unknown. TCRdb reprocessed the 5' RACE reads with MiXCR, giving one entry per CDR3 protein. The table has under 500,000 distinct CDR3 sequences, around an eighth seen once; the top ten hold approximately 1%. The CDR3 length is 17 residues. V lost 5 bases and J lost 2, with 19 bases in between. Germline V gives CDR1 SNHLY, CDR2 FYNNEI. Findings and limits, study-wide: For out-of-frame beta sequences, excess twin sharing was weaker. Memory repertoires showed no such pattern, whereas abundant cord blood beta clonotypes carried fewer insertions. Partly confounded zero-insertion analyses could result from invariant MAIT and iNKT cells.

The sample was also reused in another study, on yellow fever vaccine responses in identical twins. From that second work: Reportedly, the response of twins' T cells to the vaccine seemed partly convergent, partly personalized.

Sequenced material: CD4+ T cells sorted from blood. J is TRBJ2-4 and V is TRBV2; D possibly corresponds to TRBD2 (5 bases). This receptor was identified in a woman aged 18-30 years in good health. CDR3 DNA: TGTGCCAGCAGTCCGATCCCCCTACTAGGAACCAAAAACATTCAGTACTTC. Protein: CASSPIPLLGTKNIQYF.